The T cell receptor (beta chain) described here comes from a study of cytomegalovirus exposure and HLA in healthy donors. Healthy bone marrow donors formed the donor group. The PCR made use of 60 Vbeta and 13 Jbeta primers. Some clones are missing from TCRdb's copy, which holds only in-frame ones; the method was immunoSEQ multiplex PCR. Here the sample spans 140,000 to 150,000 clones, roughly 85% being singletons. The sequenced sample was PBMCs. This TCR was sampled from a male donor in good health and CMV-seronegative.

CDR3 sequence: CASRGLQGFEYNEQFF. The CDR3 DNA reads TGTGCCAGCAGAGGTCTACAGGGGTTTGAGTACAATGAGCAGTTCTTC. The chain carries TRBV7-9 and TRBJ2-1; 7 bases match TRBD1. Trimming cost V 6 bases and J 4 bases; bases outside gene matches: 12. Germline V gene data show CDR1 as SEHNR and CDR2 as FQNEAQ (reference sequence). This CDR3 comprises 16 residues.